This TCR beta chain was observed in a study of blood T cell repertoires in COVID-19. The wider study: Donors in Cohort 3 counted as recovered after two negative PCRs, clearance, or symptom resolution. The cDNA or gDNA used as material had been derived from T cells, B-cell-depleted T cells, or PBMCs.

Ages ranged from about 18 to 100 years, with residence in 24 US areas. Clinical history as reported by participants underpinned cohort assignment. This CDR3 is built from 15 residues. Unmatched junction bases numbered 4, after V lost 5 bases and J lost 1 base. CDR1 and CDR2 from the germline V gene are MDHEN and SYDVKM. Clones were read by immunoSEQ multiplex PCR, and TCRdb kept only the in-frame ones, dropping some. Of about 230,000 clones listed, 70% to 90% were seen once; the top ten hold 3% to 3.5%. The sequenced material came from PBMCs or T cells enriched from blood (not recorded which). The TCR comes from a woman in her forties or fifties in a cohort exposed to, infected with or recovered from COVID-19 (not recorded which). The genes are TRBV28 and TRBJ1-4; 7 positions match TRBD1. CDR3 residues: CASSEGGLTNEKLFF. The CDR3 nucleotides are TGTGCCAGCAGTGAAGGGGGCCTAACTAATGAAAAACTGTTTTTT. The full variable domain, with the rest looked up from reference TRBV28 and TRBJ1-4, is DVKVTQSSRYLVKRTGEKVFLECVQDMDHENMFWYRQDPGLGLRLIYFSYDVKMKEKGDIPEGYSVSREKKERFSLILESASTNQTSMYLCASSEGGLTNEKLFFGSGTQLSVL.